Sequencing of this TCR beta chain was carried out in a study of blood T cell repertoires in COVID-19. Study at large: COVID-19 samples, acute and convalescent, were from the United States, Italy and Spain. In each case, the material was cDNA or gDNA derived from T cells, B-cell-depleted T cells, or PBMCs.

In the source study's methods: Amplification of reference gene primers was used by the study to estimate nucleated cell counts. Assay: immunoSEQ multiplex PCR; the TCRdb copy retains only in-frame clones and omits some. V, J and clone size derive from that table, while D and trimming were established from the DNA sequence. The sample includes about 140,000 clones, around 90% seen only once; the top ten take 2.5% to 3%. Seattle cases were enrolled at active infection and followed longitudinally. The CDR3 covers 15 residues. Trimming removed 4 bases from V and 6 bases from J; junction bases left unmatched: 10. From germline, CDR1 is SGHTA and CDR2 FQGNSA.

The TCR comes from a human donor with COVID-19, enrolled during active disease. The donor label of this sample is uncertain. Sequencing was performed on peripheral blood. The rearrangement uses TRBV7-2 and TRBJ1-2; 8 bases agree with TRBD1. CDR3 region: CASSSTRTGINGYTF. In DNA form, the CDR3 reads TGTGCCAGCAGCTCAACTCGGACAGGGATTAATGGCTACACCTTC.